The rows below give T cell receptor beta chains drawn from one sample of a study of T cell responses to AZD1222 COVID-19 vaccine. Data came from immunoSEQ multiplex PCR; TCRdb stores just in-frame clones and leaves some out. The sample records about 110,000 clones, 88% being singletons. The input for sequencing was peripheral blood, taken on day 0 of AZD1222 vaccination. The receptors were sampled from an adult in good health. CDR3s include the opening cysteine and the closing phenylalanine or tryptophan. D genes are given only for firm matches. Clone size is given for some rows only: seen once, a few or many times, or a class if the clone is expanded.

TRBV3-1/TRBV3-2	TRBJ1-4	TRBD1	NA	CASSQTGVGEKLFF	TGTGCCAGCAGCCAAACAGGGGTTGGGGAAAAACTGTTTTTT
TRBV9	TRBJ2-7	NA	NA	CASSVELRSLEQYF	TGTGCCAGCAGCGTAGAATTAAGGTCTCTAGAGCAGTACTTC
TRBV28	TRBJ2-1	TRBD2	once	CASSLGTSGHNEQFF	TGTGCCAGCAGTTTAGGAACTAGCGGGCACAATGAGCAGTTCTTC
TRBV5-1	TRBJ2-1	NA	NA	CASSLSGTGSIRWSDEQFF	TGCGCCAGCAGCTTGTCGGGGACGGGATCTATCCGGTGGTCCGATGAGCAGTTCTTC
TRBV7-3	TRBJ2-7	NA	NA	CASSQGVGGSYEQYF	TGTGCCAGCAGCCAAGGAGTAGGGGGCTCCTACGAGCAGTACTTC
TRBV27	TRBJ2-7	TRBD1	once	CASSRPGTGEIEQYF	TGTGCCAGCAGCCGTCCCGGGACAGGGGAGATCGAGCAGTACTTC
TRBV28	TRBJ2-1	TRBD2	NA	CASSKGTSGHHNEQFF	TGTGCCAGCAGCAAAGGGACTAGCGGGCATCACAATGAGCAGTTCTTC
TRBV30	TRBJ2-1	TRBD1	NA	CAWSVRTGVTSNEQFF	TGTGCCTGGAGTGTGCGGACAGGAGTAACCAGCAATGAGCAGTTCTTC
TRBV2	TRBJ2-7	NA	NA	CASRDGTYEQYF	TGTGCCAGCAGGGACGGAACCTACGAGCAGTACTTC
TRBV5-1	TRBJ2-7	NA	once	CASSFWSGDPYEQYF	TGCGCCAGCAGCTTCTGGTCAGGGGATCCTTACGAGCAGTACTTC
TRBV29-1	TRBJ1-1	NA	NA	CSVEGRENTEAFF	TGCAGCGTTGAGGGCAGGGAGAACACTGAAGCTTTCTTT
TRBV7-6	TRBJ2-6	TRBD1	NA	CASSAGQGISGANVLTF	TGTGCCAGCAGCGCGGGACAGGGGATCTCTGGGGCCAACGTCCTGACTTTC
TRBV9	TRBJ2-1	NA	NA	CASSVVPSSSYNEQFF	TGTGCCAGCAGCGTAGTGCCTAGCAGCTCCTACAATGAGCAGTTCTTC
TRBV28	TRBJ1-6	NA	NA	CASSSVGSSYNSPLHF	TGTGCCAGCAGTTCGGTCGGAAGCTCCTATAATTCACCCCTCCACTTT
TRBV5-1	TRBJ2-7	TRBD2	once	CASSRQPGLADVGYEQYF	TGCGCCAGCAGCCGGCAGCCGGGACTAGCGGATGTGGGCTACGAGCAGTACTTC
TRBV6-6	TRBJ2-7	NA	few	CASSYIRLLGEQYF	TGTGCCAGCAGTTATATCCGCCTATTAGGCGAGCAGTACTTC
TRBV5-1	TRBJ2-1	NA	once	CASSPAGTEKRQFF	TGCGCCAGCAGCCCCGCGGGGACCGAAAAGAGGCAGTTCTTC
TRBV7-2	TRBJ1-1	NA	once	CASSLQGNMNTEAFF	TGTGCCAGCAGCTTACAGGGGAATATGAACACTGAAGCTTTCTTT
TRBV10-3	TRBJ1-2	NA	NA	CAISESDRAGYTF	TGTGCCATCAGTGAGTCAGACAGAGCTGGCTACACCTTC
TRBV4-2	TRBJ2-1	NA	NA	CASSQPQGDNEQFF	TGTGCCAGCAGCCAGCCCCAGGGAGACAATGAGCAGTTCTTC
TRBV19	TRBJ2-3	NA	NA	CASSIGAELTDTQYF	TGTGCCAGTAGTATAGGTGCAGAACTCACAGATACGCAGTATTTT
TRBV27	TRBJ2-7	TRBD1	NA	CASKGTGFYEQYF	TGTGCCAGCAAAGGGACAGGTTTTTACGAGCAGTACTTC
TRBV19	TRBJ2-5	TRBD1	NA	CASSMDRAETQYF	TGTGCCAGTAGTATGGACAGGGCCGAGACCCAGTACTTC
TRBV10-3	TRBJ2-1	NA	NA	CAISHPGESEQFF	TGTGCCATTTCCCACCCGGGGGAGAGTGAGCAGTTCTTC
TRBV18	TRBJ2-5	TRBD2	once	CASSPPWGSGGQETQYF	TGTGCCAGCTCACCACCGTGGGGATCGGGGGGCCAAGAGACCCAGTACTTC
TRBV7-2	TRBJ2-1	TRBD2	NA	CASSRSGSSYNEQFF	TGTGCCAGCAGTCGGAGCGGGAGCTCCTACAATGAGCAGTTCTTC
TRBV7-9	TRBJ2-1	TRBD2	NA	CASSLEGGLAGYNEQFF	TGTGCCAGCAGCTTAGAGGGGGGACTAGCGGGATACAATGAGCAGTTCTTC
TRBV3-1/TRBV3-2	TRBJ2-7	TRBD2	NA	CASSQVASGNYEQYF	TGTGCCAGCAGCCAAGTCGCTAGCGGGAATTACGAGCAGTACTTC